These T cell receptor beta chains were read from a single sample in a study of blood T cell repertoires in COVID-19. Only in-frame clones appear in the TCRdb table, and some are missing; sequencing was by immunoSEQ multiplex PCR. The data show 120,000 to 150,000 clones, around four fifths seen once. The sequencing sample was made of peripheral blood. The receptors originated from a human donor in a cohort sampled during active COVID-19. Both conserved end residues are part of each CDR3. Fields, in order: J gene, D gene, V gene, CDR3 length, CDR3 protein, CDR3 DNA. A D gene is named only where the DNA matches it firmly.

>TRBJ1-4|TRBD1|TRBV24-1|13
CATSGQGSEKLFF
TGTGCCACCTCGGGACAGGGGAGTGAAAAACTGTTTTTT
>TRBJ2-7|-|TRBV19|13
CASSIDNSNEQYF
TGTGCCAGTAGTATAGATAACTCAAACGAGCAGTACTTC
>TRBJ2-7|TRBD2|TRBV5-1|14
CASSPGGVSYEQYF
TGCGCCAGCAGCCCGGGGGGGGTATCCTACGAGCAGTACTTC
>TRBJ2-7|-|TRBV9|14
CASSVDGSTYEQYF
TGTGCCAGCAGCGTAGATGGCAGTACCTACGAGCAGTACTTC
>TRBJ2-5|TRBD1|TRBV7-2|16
CASSWRVTGLQETQYF
TGTGCCAGCAGCTGGCGCGTGACAGGGCTTCAAGAGACCCAGTACTTC
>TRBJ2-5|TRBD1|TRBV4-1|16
CASSRTGGSYQETQYF
TGCGCCAGCAGCCGCACAGGGGGCAGCTACCAAGAGACCCAGTACTTC
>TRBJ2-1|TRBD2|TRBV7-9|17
CASSLGVAGGSYNEQFF
TGTGCCAGCAGCTTAGGTGTTGCGGGGGGTTCCTACAATGAGCAGTTCTTC
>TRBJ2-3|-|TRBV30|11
CALGRTDTQYF
TGTGCCTTGGGACGGACAGATACGCAGTATTTT
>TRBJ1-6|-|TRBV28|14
CASSGVGYNSPLHF
TGTGCCAGCAGCGGGGTAGGGTATAATTCACCCCTCCACTTT
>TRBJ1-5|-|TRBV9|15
CASSLDSLSNQPQHF
TGTGCCAGCAGCTTGGACTCCCTCAGCAATCAGCCCCAGCATTTT
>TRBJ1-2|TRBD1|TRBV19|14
CASKNDRADYGYTF
TGTGCCAGTAAGAATGACAGGGCGGACTATGGCTACACCTTC
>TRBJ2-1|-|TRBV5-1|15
CASSITGTQYNEQFF
TGCGCCAGCAGCATAACCGGGACTCAATACAATGAGCAGTTCTTC
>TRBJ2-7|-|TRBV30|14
CAWSVGRGAYEQYF
TGTGCCTGGAGTGTCGGCAGGGGGGCCTACGAGCAGTACTTC
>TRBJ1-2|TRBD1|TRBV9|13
CASSEGQYGGYTF
TGTGCCAGCAGCGAGGGACAGTACGGCGGCTACACCTTC
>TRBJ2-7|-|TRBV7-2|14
CASSLREGQGEQYF
TGTGCCAGCAGCTTACGGGAGGGACAGGGTGAGCAGTACTTC
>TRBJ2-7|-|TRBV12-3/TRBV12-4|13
CASSLGSYYEQYF
TGTGCCAGCAGTTTGGGCAGTTACTACGAGCAGTACTTC
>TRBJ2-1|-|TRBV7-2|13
CASSPQVGNEQFF
TGTGCCAGCAGCCCCCAGGTAGGCAATGAGCAGTTCTTC
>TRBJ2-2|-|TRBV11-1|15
CASRYSGTNTGELFF
TGTGCCAGCAGGTACTCCGGGACGAACACCGGGGAGCTGTTTTTT
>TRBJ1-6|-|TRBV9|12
CASSANGSPLHF
TGTGCCAGCAGCGCAAACGGTTCACCCCTCCACTTT
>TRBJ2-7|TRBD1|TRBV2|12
CASRYTGGEQYF
TGTGCCAGCAGATACACAGGGGGCGAGCAGTACTTC
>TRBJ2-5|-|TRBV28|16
CASRTTGGGPQETQYF
TGTGCCAGCAGGACGACTGGCGGGGGCCCCCAAGAGACCCAGTACTTC
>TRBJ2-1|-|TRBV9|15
CASSPQGFPSDEQFF
TGTGCCAGCAGCCCCCAGGGATTCCCCTCCGATGAGCAGTTCTTC